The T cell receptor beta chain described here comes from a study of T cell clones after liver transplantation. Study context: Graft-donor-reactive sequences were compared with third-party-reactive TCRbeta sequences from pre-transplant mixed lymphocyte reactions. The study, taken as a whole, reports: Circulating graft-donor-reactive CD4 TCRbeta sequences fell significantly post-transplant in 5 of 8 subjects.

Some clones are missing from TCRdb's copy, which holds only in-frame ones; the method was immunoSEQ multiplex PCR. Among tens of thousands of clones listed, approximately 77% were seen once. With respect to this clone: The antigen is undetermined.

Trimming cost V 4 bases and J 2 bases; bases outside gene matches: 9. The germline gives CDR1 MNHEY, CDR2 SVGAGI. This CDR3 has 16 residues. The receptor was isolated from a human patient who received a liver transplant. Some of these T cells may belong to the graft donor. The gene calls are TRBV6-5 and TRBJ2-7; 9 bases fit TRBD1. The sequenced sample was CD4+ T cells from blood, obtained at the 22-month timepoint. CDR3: CASSSMGTGRPYEQYF. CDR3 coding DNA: TGTGCCAGCAGTTCCATGGGGACAGGGAGGCCCTACGAGCAGTACTTC.